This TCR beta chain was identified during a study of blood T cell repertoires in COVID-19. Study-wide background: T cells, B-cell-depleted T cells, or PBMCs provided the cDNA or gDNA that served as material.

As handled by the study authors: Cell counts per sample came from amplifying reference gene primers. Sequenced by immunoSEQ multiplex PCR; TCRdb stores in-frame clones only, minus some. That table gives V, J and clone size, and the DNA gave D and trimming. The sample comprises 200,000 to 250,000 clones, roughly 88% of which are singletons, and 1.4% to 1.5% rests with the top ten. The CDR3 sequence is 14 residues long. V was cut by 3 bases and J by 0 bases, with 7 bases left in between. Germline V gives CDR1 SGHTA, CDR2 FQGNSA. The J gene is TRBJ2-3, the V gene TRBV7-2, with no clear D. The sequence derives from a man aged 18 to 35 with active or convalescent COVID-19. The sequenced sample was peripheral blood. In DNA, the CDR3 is TGTGCCAGCAGCTTTGGGCCCAGCACAGATACGCAGTATTTT. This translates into CASSFGPSTDTQYF.